What follows are 29 T cell receptor beta chains derived from one specimen sequenced in a study of T cell responses to AZD1222 COVID-19 vaccine. Clones were sequenced by immunoSEQ multiplex PCR, and TCRdb holds only the in-frame ones, with some missing. Among about 110,000 clones listed, 85% to 90% were seen once. The input for sequencing was peripheral blood, taken on day 0 of AZD1222 vaccination. These receptors came from an adult in good health.

J is TRBJ2-1 and V is TRBV9, with 7 bases identical to TRBD2. Trimming cost V 0 bases and J 2 bases; bases outside gene matches: 2. The CDR3 loop spans 15 amino acids. Germline lookup yields CDR1 SGDLS and CDR2 YYNGEE. DNA of the CDR3: TGTGCCAGCAGCGTAGCGGCGGGGGCCTACAATGAGCAGTTCTTC. Its translation: CASSVAAGAYNEQFF.

The chain combines TRBV3-1 (or the pseudogene TRBV3-2) with TRBJ2-1; perhaps TRBD1 as D (5 bases). Germline loops: CDR1 LGHDT, CDR2 YNNKEL (reference sequence). The V gene lost 2 bases and the J gene lost 3 bases, with 14 bases spanning the gap. The CDR3 is made up of 16 amino acids. DNA for the CDR3: TGTGCCAGCAGCCAAAGTCACAGGATAGGCTACAATGAGCAGTTCTTC. Encoded protein: CASSQSHRIGYNEQFF.

The chain uses TRBV6-5 and TRBJ1-2; D is possibly TRBD1 (6 bases). The germline CDR1 and CDR2 sequences are MNHEY and SVGAGI. CDR3 length: 13 amino acids. Trimming took off 5 bases at V and 8 bases at J, with 15 bases between the two ends. The chain's CDR3 is CASSPTGSGGYTF. CDR3 nucleotides: TGTGCCAGCAGTCCCACAGGGTCGGGGGGCTACACCTTC.

This clone was recorded once. The V gene is TRBV12-3 or TRBV12-4, the J gene TRBJ1-2; D uncertain. The CDR3 is 12 residues long. V lost 7 bases and J 2 bases, leaving 8 bases between the germline ends. Here the CDR3 reads CASNGGNYGYTF. The CDR3 nucleotides are TGTGCCAGCAATGGAGGAAACTATGGCTACACCTTC.

The chain carries TRBV7-2 and TRBJ2-3; TRBD2 matches at 13 bases. The CDR3 spans 16 residues. Germline V gives CDR1 SGHTA, CDR2 FQGNSA. J gave up 5 bases and V 5 bases, and 7 bases lay outside the gene matches. The CDR3 protein is CASSIGLAGVLDTQYF. CDR3 in DNA: TGTGCCAGCAGCATAGGACTAGCGGGAGTTCTAGATACGCAGTATTTT.

This chain links TRBV5-1 with TRBJ2-5; D gene ambiguous. The CDR3 contains 15 residues. V shed 0 bases and J shed 2 bases, with 11 bases lying between them. Germline V gives CDR1 SGHRS, CDR2 YFSETQ. The CDR3 protein is CASSLAVTRQETQYF. For the CDR3, the DNA is TGCGCCAGCAGCTTGGCAGTAACGAGGCAAGAGACCCAGTACTTC.

The J gene is TRBJ2-3, the V gene TRBV9; possibly TRBD2 for D (7 bases). With 3 bases removed from V and 4 bases from J, the gap between germline ends came to 24 bases. The germline CDR1 and CDR2 sequences are SGDLS and YYNGEE. CDR3 length equals 18 residues. The CDR3: CASSAEPSGRGPADTQYF. CDR3 bases: TGTGCCAGCAGCGCAGAGCCTAGCGGTCGGGGGCCCGCAGATACGCAGTATTTT.

The chain links TRBV5-1 to TRBJ1-1, with unresolved D. Deletions cut 1 base from V and 3 bases from J, with 10 bases between. CDR1 and CDR2 from the germline V gene are SGHRS and YFSETQ. The CDR3 loop spans 14 amino acids. CDR3 nucleotide sequence: TGCGCCAGCAGCTTGAGGCCTCCGGACACTGAAGCTTTCTTT. Translating gives CASSLRPPDTEAFF.

The genes are TRBV9 and TRBJ2-7; 8 nucleotides agree with TRBD2. The CDR3 runs 14 residues. Germline assignment: CDR1 SGDLS and CDR2 YYNGEE. V trimming: 0 bases; J trimming: 5 bases; junction bases outside the gene matches: 4. CDR3 nucleotide sequence: TGTGCCAGCAGCGTAGACACGGGAGGGAACGAGCAGTACTTC. Its protein is CASSVDTGGNEQYF.

The chain joins TRBV29-1 to TRBJ1-2, with D unresolved. This CDR3 is 13 amino acids long. With 6 bases removed from V and 2 bases from J, the gap between germline ends came to 13 bases. Looked up from germline, CDR1 is SQVTM and CDR2 is ANQGSEA. The DNA for the CDR3 is TGCAGCGTAAACCAGAACTCCAACTATGGCTACACCTTC. It encodes CSVNQNSNYGYTF. The full variable domain, rest sourced from reference TRBV29-1 and TRBJ1-2, is SAVISQKPSRDICQRGTSLTIQCQVDSQVTMMFWYRQQPGQSLTLIATANQGSEATYESGFVIDKFPISRPNLTFSTLTVSNMSPEDSSIYLCSVNQNSNYGYTFGSGTRLTVV.

The chain carries TRBV19 and TRBJ2-6, with D uncertain. Trimming pared 7 bases from V and 1 base from J, leaving 5 bases between. Germline CDR1 is LNHDA and CDR2 is SQIVND (reference sequence). The CDR3 extends over 13 amino acids. The CDR3 DNA is TGTGCCAGTACGGAGTCTGGGGCCAACGTCCTGACTTTC. Translating gives CASTESGANVLTF.

V usage is TRBV30 and J usage is TRBJ2-1; D uncertain. The V gene's germline CDR1 is GTSNPN and CDR2 SVGIG (reference sequence). Deletions cut 3 bases from V and 4 bases from J, with 4 bases between. The CDR3 extends over 11 amino acids. The CDR3: CAWRKYNEQFF. The CDR3 nucleotides read TGTGCCTGGAGGAAGTACAATGAGCAGTTCTTC. The full variable domain, its missing parts supplied by reference TRBV30 and TRBJ2-1, is SQTIHQWPATLVQPVGSPLSLECTVEGTSNPNLYWYRQAAGRGLQLLFYSVGIGQISSEVPQNLSASRPQDRQFILSSKKLLLSDSGFYLCAWRKYNEQFFGPGTRLTVL.

V gene TRBV4-2 combines with J gene TRBJ2-7; D unclear. The CDR3 spans 14 residues. Per germline, CDR1 LGHNA and CDR2 YNFKEQ. V lost 0 bases to trimming and J lost 4 bases, with 10 bases between them. The CDR3 DNA follows: TGTGCCAGCAGCCAAGATTTAAGCTCTTACGAGCAGTACTTC. It is translated as CASSQDLSSYEQYF.

The chain has TRBV6-2 or TRBV6-3 and TRBJ2-7, with D uncertain. The V end was cut by 0 bases, the J end by 3 bases, with 21 bases between. The CDR3 is made up of 18 amino acids. Germline V gene lookup returns CDR1 MNHEY and CDR2 SVGEGT. CDR3 nucleotide sequence: TGTGCCAGCAGTTACTCGAGTGAAAGGCCCACGAGGTACTACGAGCAGTACTTC. Its protein is CASSYSSERPTRYYEQYF.

The chain couples TRBV28 to TRBJ2-7; 7 nucleotides agree with TRBD1. The V segment lost 5 bases and the J segment 2 bases; nucleotides outside the gene matches: 6. The CDR3 loop spans 14 amino acids. Looked up from germline, CDR1 is MDHEN and CDR2 is SYDVKM. Written as DNA, the CDR3 is TGTGCCAGCAGTCCCTCGGGACAGCCCTACGAGCAGTACTTC. It codes for CASSPSGQPYEQYF. The full variable domain, rest sourced from reference TRBV28 and TRBJ2-7, is DVKVTQSSRYLVKRTGEKVFLECVQDMDHENMFWYRQDPGLGLRLIYFSYDVKMKEKGDIPEGYSVSREKKERFSLILESASTNQTSMYLCASSPSGQPYEQYFGPGTRLTVT.

This clone has just a few counts. CDR3 protein: CASSLGAAAYNSPLHF. The CDR3, as DNA: TGTGCCAGCAGCTTAGGGGCGGCAGCTTATAATTCACCCCTCCACTTT. The rearrangement uses TRBV7-9 and TRBJ1-6, with D hard to call. This CDR3 is built from 16 residues. Trimming left V 1 base short and J 4 bases short, with 11 bases between. Germline loops: CDR1 SEHNR, CDR2 FQNEAQ (reference sequence).

V and J are TRBV7-3 and TRBJ2-7, with TRBD1 matching over 10 bases. The CDR3 has 18 amino acids. Germline values: CDR1 SGHTA, CDR2 FQGTGA. The ends lost 1 base at V and 0 bases at J; junction bases unmatched: 9. CDR3 in amino acids: CASSLRGPGQGTSYEQYF. Written as DNA, the CDR3 is TGTGCCAGCAGCTTAAGGGGCCCGGGACAGGGGACCTCCTACGAGCAGTACTTC.

This clone was found a few times. The V gene is TRBV6-5, the J gene TRBJ1-1, with 8 bases aligning to TRBD1. The ends lost 8 bases at V and 2 bases at J; junction bases unmatched: 7. Germline V lookup: CDR1 MNHEY, CDR2 SVGAGI. CDR3 length: 14 amino acids. The CDR3 loop is CASLMAGGNTEAFF. The DNA for the CDR3 is TGTGCCAGCTTGATGGCAGGGGGCAACACTGAAGCTTTCTTT.

The rearrangement joins TRBV5-1 to TRBJ1-5, with no clear D. V lost 5 bases, J lost 5 bases, and 14 bases lay in between. The CDR3 consists of 14 residues. Germline V lookup: CDR1 SGHRS, CDR2 YFSETQ. For the CDR3, the DNA is TGCGCCAGCAGGACGGACGTTTACGATCAGCCCCAGCATTTT. Its protein is CASRTDVYDQPQHF.

The gene calls are TRBV28 and TRBJ2-7; 8 bases line up with TRBD1. Germline CDR1 reads MDHEN; CDR2 reads SYDVKM. The length of the CDR3 is 15 residues. The ends lost 4 bases at V and 6 bases at J; junction bases unmatched: 11. CDR3 region: CASSSDGQGAGEQYF. The CDR3, as DNA: TGTGCCAGCAGTTCGGATGGACAGGGCGCGGGCGAGCAGTACTTC.

The V call is TRBV13, the J call TRBJ2-5; the match to TRBD1 covers 9 bases. V shed 5 bases, J shed 5 bases, and the junction held 9 bases outside the gene matches. This CDR3 has 15 amino acids. Germline CDR1 is PRHDT and CDR2 is FYEKMQ (reference sequence). The CDR3 protein is CASSTRTGAGETQYF. The CDR3 DNA follows: TGTGCCAGCAGCACCCGGACAGGGGCTGGGGAGACCCAGTACTTC.

The chain employs TRBV30 and TRBJ1-4; TRBD1 is a possible D gene (5 bases). The germline V gene encodes CDR1 GTSNPN and CDR2 SVGIG (reference sequence). Between the trimmed V and J ends, which lost 4 bases and 3 bases, there was a span of 9 bases. This CDR3 spans 13 amino acids. The CDR3 coding sequence is TGTGCCTGGATGGGGGGTCCTAATGAAAAACTGTTTTTT. Protein: CAWMGGPNEKLFF.

The rearrangement joins TRBV19 to TRBJ1-5; D not certain. Trimming left V 0 bases short and J 7 bases short, with 4 bases between. CDR1 and CDR2 (germline): LNHDA, SQIVND (reference sequence). The CDR3 runs 12 residues. The CDR3 loop is CASSIERQPQHF. In nucleotides, the CDR3 is TGTGCCAGTAGTATAGAGAGGCAGCCCCAGCATTTT.

This chain uses TRBV18 with TRBJ1-3; D gene uncertain. Germline V gives CDR1 KGHSH, CDR2 LQKENI. The CDR3 spans 17 residues. The ends were cut back, 3 bases at V and 3 bases at J, with 18 bases in the middle. The chain's CDR3 is CASSPSPGERGGNTIYF. Here the CDR3 DNA reads TGTGCCAGCTCACCCTCGCCCGGGGAAAGAGGTGGAAACACCATATATTTT.

The V gene is TRBV7-9, the J gene TRBJ1-5, with no clear D. The germline CDR1 and CDR2 sequences are SEHNR and FQNEAQ (reference sequence). The V and J ends lost 5 bases and 7 bases respectively, with 12 bases between them. CDR3 length equals 13 residues. The CDR3 sequence: CASSPVAGQPQHF. The CDR3 region has the DNA TGTGCCAGCAGCCCCGTGGCGGGGCAGCCCCAGCATTTT.

The V call is TRBV7-2, the J call TRBJ2-4; 7 bases are a match to TRBD1. The ends lost 3 bases at V and 5 bases at J; junction bases unmatched: 7. The CDR3 extends over 15 amino acids. Germline CDR1 is SGHTA and CDR2 is FQGNSA. The CDR3 reads CASSFRQGWQNIQYF. CDR3 sequence (DNA): TGTGCCAGCAGCTTTCGACAGGGTTGGCAAAACATTCAGTACTTC.

The chain combines TRBV7-8 with TRBJ1-2; D is possibly TRBD1 (5 bases). Germline CDR1 SGHVS, CDR2 FQNEAQ. Deletions cut 7 bases from V and 8 bases from J, with 14 bases between. This CDR3 is 12 amino acids long. This CDR3 reads CASTDRRGGYTF. For the CDR3, the DNA is TGTGCCAGCACCGACCGCCGGGGGGGCTACACCTTC.

The rearrangement joins TRBV12-3 or TRBV12-4 to TRBJ2-7, with D uncertain. Trimming removed 6 bases at V and 3 bases at J, with 3 bases between. This CDR3 is built from 10 residues. The CDR3 DNA reads as TGTGCCAGCAGGGGCTACGAGCAGTACTTC. Its protein product is CASRGYEQYF.

The rearrangement links TRBV15 to TRBJ1-5; weak D call: TRBD1 (5 bases). The V gene lost 0 bases and the J gene lost 10 bases, with 13 bases spanning the gap. The length of the CDR3 is 14 residues. CDR1 is LNHNV, CDR2 YYDKDF, per germline (reference sequence). The CDR3 reads CATSRDQGGVPQHF. Here the CDR3 DNA reads TGTGCCACCAGCAGAGACCAGGGCGGGGTCCCCCAGCATTTT. Based on the CDR3 plus reference TRBV15 and TRBJ1-5, the full variable domain is DAMVIQNPRYQVTQFGKPVTLSCSQTLNHNVMYWYQQKSSQAPKLLFHYYDKDFNNEADTPDNFQSRRPNTSFCFLDIRSPGLGDTAMYLCATSRDQGGVPQHFGDGTRLSIL.